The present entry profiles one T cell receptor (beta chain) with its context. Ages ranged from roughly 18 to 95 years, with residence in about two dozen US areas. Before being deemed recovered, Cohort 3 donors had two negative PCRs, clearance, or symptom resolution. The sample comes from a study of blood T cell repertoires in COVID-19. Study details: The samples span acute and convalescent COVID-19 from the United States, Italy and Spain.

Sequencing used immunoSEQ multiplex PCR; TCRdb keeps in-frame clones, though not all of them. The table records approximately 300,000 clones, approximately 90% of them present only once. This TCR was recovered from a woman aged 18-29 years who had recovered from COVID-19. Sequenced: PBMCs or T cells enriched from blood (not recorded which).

The CDR3 protein is CASSLFSSSVFQETQYF. DNA for the CDR3: TGCGCCAGCAGCTTGTTTTCGTCAAGCGTCTTCCAAGAGACCCAGTACTTC. The chain uses TRBV5-1 and TRBJ2-5, with D uncertain. In germline, CDR1 is SGHRS, CDR2 YFSETQ. Trimming cost V 1 base and J 1 base, with 17 bases left between them. CDR3 length equals 17 residues.